Listed below are T cell receptor beta chains from one sample, sequenced in a study of Ad26.COV2.S vaccination and SARS-CoV-2 variants. Here immunoSEQ multiplex PCR was the method, and the copy in TCRdb shows in-frame clones only, minus some. Seen here are about 400,000 clones, around nine tenths observed once, and the top ten hold approximately 1.9%. This specimen was peripheral blood, taken in a trial of Ad26.COV2.S vaccine versus placebo. All receptors derive from a person between 18 and 60 years old who received the Ad26.COV2.S COVID-19 vaccine or a placebo. Each CDR3 is given with its conserved first and last residue. A D gene is named only where the DNA matches it firmly. Size is omitted from some rows. Given values are once, few, many or a class for expanded clones.

d_gene,j_gene,abundance,v_gene,CDR3nt,CDR3aa
.,TRBJ2-1,.,TRBV29-1,TGCAGCGTTGATTTCGGGGGCAATGAGCAGTTCTTC,CSVDFGGNEQFF
.,TRBJ2-1,.,TRBV4-1,TGCGCCAGCAGCCAAGATTCTTGGGAAGGTGAGCAGTTCTTC,CASSQDSWEGEQFF
.,TRBJ1-4,medium-sized,TRBV4-3,TGCGCCAGCAGCCAAGATAAGGGGATTGTTGAAAAACTGTTTTTT,CASSQDKGIVEKLFF
.,TRBJ2-3,.,TRBV9,TGTGCCAGCAGCTCACGAGGGGACACGCAGTATTTT,CASSSRGDTQYF
.,TRBJ2-5,.,TRBV30,TGTGCCTGGAAGAGTAGGGGCCAAGAGACCCAGTACTTC,CAWKSRGQETQYF
.,TRBJ2-3,.,TRBV28,TGTGCCAGCAGTTCACTAGAACCTACTCATACGCAGTATTTT,CASSSLEPTHTQYF
.,TRBJ2-7,.,TRBV6-6,TGTGCCACCATGAGAGGGGGGAGCTCCTACGAGCAGTACTTC,CATMRGGSSYEQYF
TRBD2,TRBJ2-3,.,TRBV20-1,TGCAGTGCTAGTTCGGCTAGCGGAGCCACAGATACGCAGTATTTT,CSASSASGATDTQYF
TRBD1,TRBJ1-2,.,TRBV5-1,TGCGCCAGCAGCCTGACAGGGCTTGGGAACTATGGCTACACCTTC,CASSLTGLGNYGYTF
TRBD2,TRBJ2-7,.,TRBV27,TGTGCCAGCAGGCCGACTAGCGGGGTCTCCTACGAGCAGTACTTC,CASRPTSGVSYEQYF
.,TRBJ2-3,.,TRBV20-1,TGCAGTGCCACTAGCACAGATACGCAGTATTTT,CSATSTDTQYF
TRBD1,TRBJ1-1,.,TRBV19,TGTGCCAGTAATACCCGGGACAGGAACACTGAAGCTTTCTTT,CASNTRDRNTEAFF
.,TRBJ2-2,.,TRBV6-5,TGTGCCAGCAGCCACGGACTCACCGGGGAGCTGTTTTTT,CASSHGLTGELFF
.,TRBJ2-1,.,TRBV7-3,TGTGCCAGCAGCCCCGGGGGCTCCTACAATGAGCAGTTCTTC,CASSPGGSYNEQFF
TRBD2,TRBJ2-5,.,TRBV25-1,TGTGCCAGCAGTGAATGGTCACTAGCGGGAGGGGAAGAGACCCAGTACTTC,CASSEWSLAGGEETQYF
.,TRBJ2-1,.,TRBV9,TGTGCCAGCACCGAGTCGAGCTCCTACAATGAGCAGTTCTTC,CASTESSSYNEQFF
.,TRBJ2-7,.,TRBV10-3,TGTGCCATCAGTGACCTAACAGGGTTCGGCTACGAGCAGTACTTC,CAISDLTGFGYEQYF
.,TRBJ1-3,.,TRBV3-1/TRBV3-2,TGTGCCAGCAGCCAAGACACAGAGGCCTCTGGAAACACCATATATTTT,CASSQDTEASGNTIYF
.,TRBJ2-1,.,TRBV11-2,TGTGCCAGCAGCTTTGGGGAGGGGAGGGGGAATGAGCAGTTCTTC,CASSFGEGRGNEQFF
.,TRBJ2-7,.,TRBV30,TGTGCCTGGAGTCCCAGTGAGGGAGAATCGGCCTACGAGCAGTACTTC,CAWSPSEGESAYEQYF
.,TRBJ2-7,.,TRBV7-6,TGTGCCAGCAGCTTAGCTGGCACTACTAGCCCCTCCTACGAGCAGTACTTC,CASSLAGTTSPSYEQYF
.,TRBJ1-2,few,TRBV9,TGTGCCAGCAGCGCGGCGGGGACTAACTATGGCTACACCTTC,CASSAAGTNYGYTF
.,TRBJ1-5,.,TRBV30,TGTGCCTGGAGCCAGATCAATCAGCCCCAGCATTTT,CAWSQINQPQHF
.,TRBJ2-1,.,TRBV14,TGTGCCAGCAGCCAAGATTGGGCCGACAATGAGCAGTTCTTC,CASSQDWADNEQFF
TRBD2,TRBJ2-3,.,TRBV9,TGTGCCAGCAGCGCTTGGGACTACTACACAGATACGCAGTATTTT,CASSAWDYYTDTQYF
.,TRBJ2-2,.,TRBV4-1,TGCGCCAGCAGCCAAGCCGGGATCCGGTCCGGGGAGCTGTTTTTT,CASSQAGIRSGELFF